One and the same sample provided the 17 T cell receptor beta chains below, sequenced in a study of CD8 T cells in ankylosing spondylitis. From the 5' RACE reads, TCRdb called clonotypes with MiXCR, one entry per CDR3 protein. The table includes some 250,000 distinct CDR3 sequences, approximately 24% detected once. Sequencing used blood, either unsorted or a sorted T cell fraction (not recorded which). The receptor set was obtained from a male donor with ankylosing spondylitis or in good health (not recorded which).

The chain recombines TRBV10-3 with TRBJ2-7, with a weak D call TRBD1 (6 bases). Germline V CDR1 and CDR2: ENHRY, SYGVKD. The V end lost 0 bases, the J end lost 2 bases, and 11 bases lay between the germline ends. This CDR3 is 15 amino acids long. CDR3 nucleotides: TGTGCCATCAGTGAGTCCCGGGGACAAGCCTACGAGCAGTACTTC. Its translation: CAISESRGQAYEQYF.

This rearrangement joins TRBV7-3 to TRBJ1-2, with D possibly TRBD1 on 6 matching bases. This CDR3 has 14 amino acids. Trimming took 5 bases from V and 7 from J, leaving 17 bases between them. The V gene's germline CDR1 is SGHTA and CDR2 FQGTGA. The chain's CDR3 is CASSPGRGQGGYTF. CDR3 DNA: TGTGCCAGCAGCCCAGGGAGGGGACAAGGTGGCTACACCTTC. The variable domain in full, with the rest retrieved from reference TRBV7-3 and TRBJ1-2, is GAGVSQTPSNKVTEKGKYVELRCDPISGHTALYWYRQSLGQGPEFLIYFQGTGAADDSGLPNDRFFAVRPEGSVSTLKIQRTERGDSAVYLCASSPGRGQGGYTFGSGTRLTVV.

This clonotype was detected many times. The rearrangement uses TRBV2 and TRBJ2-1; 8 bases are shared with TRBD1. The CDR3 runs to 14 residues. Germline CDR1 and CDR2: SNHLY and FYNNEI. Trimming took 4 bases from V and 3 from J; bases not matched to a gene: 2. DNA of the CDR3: TGTGCCAGCAGTGGGACAGGGAACTACAATGAGCAGTTCTTC. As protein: CASSGTGNYNEQFF. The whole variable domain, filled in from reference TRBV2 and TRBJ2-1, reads EPEVTQTPSHQVTQMGQEVILRCVPISNHLYFYWYRQILGQKVEFLVSFYNNEISEKSEIFDDQFSVERPDGSNFTLKIRSTKLEDSAMYFCASSGTGNYNEQFFGPGTRLTVL.

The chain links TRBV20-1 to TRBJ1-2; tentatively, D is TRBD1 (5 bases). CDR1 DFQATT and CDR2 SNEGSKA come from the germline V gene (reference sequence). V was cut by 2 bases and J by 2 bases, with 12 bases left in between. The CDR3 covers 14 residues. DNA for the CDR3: TGCAGTGCTAGACACAGACAGCCGAACTATGGCTACACCTTC. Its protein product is CSARHRQPNYGYTF.

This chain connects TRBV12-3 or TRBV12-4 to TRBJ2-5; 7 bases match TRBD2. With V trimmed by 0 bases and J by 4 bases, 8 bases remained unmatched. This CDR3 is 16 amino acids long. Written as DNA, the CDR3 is TGTGCCAGCAGTTTAGCCAAGCGGGGCATAGGAGAGACCCAGTACTTC. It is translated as CASSLAKRGIGETQYF.

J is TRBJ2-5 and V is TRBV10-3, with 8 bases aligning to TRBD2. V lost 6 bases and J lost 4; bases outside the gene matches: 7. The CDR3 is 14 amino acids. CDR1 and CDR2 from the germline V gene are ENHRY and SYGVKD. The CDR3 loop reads CAISSESGGETQYF. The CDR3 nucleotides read TGTGCCATCAGCTCGGAAAGCGGGGGAGAGACCCAGTACTTC.

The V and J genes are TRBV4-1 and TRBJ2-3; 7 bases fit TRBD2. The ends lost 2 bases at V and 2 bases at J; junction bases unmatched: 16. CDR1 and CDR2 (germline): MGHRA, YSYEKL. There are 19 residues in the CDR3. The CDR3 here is CASSQITLGERGFTDTQYF. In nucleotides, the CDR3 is TGCGCCAGCAGCCAAATTACCCTCGGGGAGCGGGGTTTCACAGATACGCAGTATTTT.

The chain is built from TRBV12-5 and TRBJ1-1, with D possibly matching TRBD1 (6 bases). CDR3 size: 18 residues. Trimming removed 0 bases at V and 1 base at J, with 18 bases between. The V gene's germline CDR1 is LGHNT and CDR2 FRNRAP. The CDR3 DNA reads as TGTGCTAGTGGTTTGGTACTCGGACAGACGCTCAAGAACACTGAAGCTTTCTTT. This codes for CASGLVLGQTLKNTEAFF.

CDR3 sequence (DNA): TGTGCCAGCAGTTACTCGGGGGGAGTACAGCCCCAGCATTTT. This sequence encodes CASSYSGGVQPQHF. This chain links TRBV6-5 with TRBJ1-5, with a weak D call TRBD1 (5 bases). Germline loops: CDR1 MNHEY, CDR2 SVGAGI. V shed 0 bases and J shed 7 bases, with 10 bases lying between them. The CDR3 covers 14 residues.

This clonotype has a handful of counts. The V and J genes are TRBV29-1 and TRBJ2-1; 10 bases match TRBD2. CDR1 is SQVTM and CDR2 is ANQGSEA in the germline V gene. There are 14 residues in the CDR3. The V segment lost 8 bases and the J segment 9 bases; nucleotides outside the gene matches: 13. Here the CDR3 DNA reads TGCAGCCCCAACAGCGGGGGGGCTTTATCTGAGCAGTTCTTC. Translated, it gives CSPNSGGALSEQFF.

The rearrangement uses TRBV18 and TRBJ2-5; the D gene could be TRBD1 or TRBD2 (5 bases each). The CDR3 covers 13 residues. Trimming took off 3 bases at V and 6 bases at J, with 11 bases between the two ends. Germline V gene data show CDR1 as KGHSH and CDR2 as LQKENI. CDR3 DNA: TGTGCCAGCTCACCCCGGGACGGGCAGACCCAGTACTTC. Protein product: CASSPRDGQTQYF.

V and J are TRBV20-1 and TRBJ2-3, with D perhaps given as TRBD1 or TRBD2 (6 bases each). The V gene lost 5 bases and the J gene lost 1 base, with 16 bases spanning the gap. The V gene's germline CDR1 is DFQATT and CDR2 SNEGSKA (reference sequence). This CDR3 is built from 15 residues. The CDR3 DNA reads TGCAGTGCTTCGGACGGGGGCCCGGGCACAGATACGCAGTATTTT. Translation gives CSASDGGPGTDTQYF.

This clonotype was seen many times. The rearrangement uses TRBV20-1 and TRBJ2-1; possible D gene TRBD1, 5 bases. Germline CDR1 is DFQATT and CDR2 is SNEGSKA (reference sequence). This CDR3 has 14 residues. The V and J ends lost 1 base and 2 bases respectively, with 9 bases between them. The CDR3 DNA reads TGCAGTGCTAGAGTTCAGGGCACCTACAATGAGCAGTTCTTC. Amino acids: CSARVQGTYNEQFF.

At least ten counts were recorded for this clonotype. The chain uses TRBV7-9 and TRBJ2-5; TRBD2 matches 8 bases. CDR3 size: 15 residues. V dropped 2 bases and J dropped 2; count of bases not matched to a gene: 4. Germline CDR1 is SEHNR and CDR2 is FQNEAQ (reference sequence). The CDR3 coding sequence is TGTGCCAGCAGCTTAAAGGAGCGGGGGCAAGAGACCCAGTACTTC. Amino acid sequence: CASSLKERGQETQYF.

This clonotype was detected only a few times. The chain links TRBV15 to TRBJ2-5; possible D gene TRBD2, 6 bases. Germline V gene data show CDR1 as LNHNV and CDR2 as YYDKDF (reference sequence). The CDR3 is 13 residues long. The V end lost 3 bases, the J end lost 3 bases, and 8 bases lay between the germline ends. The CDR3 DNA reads TGTGCCACCAGCAGCGGGAGAGAAGAGACCCAGTACTTC. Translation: CATSSGREETQYF.

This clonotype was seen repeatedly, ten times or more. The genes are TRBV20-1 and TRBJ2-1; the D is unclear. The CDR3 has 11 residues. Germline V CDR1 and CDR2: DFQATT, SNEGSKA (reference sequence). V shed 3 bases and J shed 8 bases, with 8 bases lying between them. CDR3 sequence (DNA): TGCAGTGCTAGTAACCACTATGAGCAGTTCTTC. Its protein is CSASNHYEQFF.

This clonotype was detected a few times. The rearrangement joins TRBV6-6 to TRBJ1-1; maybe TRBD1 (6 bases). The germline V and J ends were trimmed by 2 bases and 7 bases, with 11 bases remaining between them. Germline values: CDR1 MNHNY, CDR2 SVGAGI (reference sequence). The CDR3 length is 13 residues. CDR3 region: CASSYPETGEAFF. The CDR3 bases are TGTGCCAGCAGTTACCCAGAGACAGGTGAAGCTTTCTTT.